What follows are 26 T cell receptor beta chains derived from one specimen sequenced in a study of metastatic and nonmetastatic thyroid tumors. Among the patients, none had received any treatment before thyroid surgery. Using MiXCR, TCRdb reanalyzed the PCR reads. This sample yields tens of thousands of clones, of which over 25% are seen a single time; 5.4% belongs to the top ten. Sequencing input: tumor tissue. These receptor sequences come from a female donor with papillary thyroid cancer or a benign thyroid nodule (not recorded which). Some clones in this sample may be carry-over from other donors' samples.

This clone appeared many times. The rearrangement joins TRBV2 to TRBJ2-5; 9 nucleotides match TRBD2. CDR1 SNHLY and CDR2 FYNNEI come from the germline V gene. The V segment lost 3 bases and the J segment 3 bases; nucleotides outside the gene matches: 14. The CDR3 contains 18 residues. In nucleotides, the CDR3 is TGTGCCAGCAGTGACCCCAGGACTAGCGCCCTAACTGAAGAGACCCAGTACTTC. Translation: CASSDPRTSALTEETQYF.

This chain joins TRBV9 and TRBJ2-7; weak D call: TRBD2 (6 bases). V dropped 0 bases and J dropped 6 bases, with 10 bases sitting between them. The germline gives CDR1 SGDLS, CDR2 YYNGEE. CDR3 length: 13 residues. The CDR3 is CASSVGAGGEQYF. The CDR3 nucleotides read TGTGCCAGCAGCGTAGGGGCCGGGGGCGAGCAGTACTTC.

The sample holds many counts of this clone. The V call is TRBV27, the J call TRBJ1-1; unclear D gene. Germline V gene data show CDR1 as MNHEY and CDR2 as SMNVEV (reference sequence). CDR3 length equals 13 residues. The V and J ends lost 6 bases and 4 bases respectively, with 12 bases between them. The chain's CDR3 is CASSLVVGTEAFF. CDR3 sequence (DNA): TGTGCCAGCAGCCTAGTTGTGGGCACTGAAGCTTTCTTT.

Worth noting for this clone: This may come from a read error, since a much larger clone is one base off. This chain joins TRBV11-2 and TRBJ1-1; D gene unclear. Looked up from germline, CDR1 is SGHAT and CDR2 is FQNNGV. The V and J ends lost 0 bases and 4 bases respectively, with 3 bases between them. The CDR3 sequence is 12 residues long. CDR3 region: CASSLDRTEAFF. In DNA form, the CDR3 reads TGTGCCAGCAGCTTAGATCGCACTGAAGCTTTCTTT.

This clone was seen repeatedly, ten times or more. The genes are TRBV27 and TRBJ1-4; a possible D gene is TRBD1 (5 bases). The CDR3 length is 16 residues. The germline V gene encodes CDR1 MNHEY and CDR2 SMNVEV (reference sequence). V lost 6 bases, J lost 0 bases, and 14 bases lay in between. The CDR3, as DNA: TGTGCCAGCAGCGATCGTTCGGGGGCAACTAATGAAAAACTGTTTTTT. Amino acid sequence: CASSDRSGATNEKLFF.

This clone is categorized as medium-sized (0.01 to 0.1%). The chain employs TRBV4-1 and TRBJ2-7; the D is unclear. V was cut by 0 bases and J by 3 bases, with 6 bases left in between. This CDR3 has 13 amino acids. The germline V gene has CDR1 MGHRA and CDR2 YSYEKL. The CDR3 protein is CASSQDLHYEQYF. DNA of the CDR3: TGCGCCAGCAGCCAAGATCTCCACTACGAGCAGTACTTC.

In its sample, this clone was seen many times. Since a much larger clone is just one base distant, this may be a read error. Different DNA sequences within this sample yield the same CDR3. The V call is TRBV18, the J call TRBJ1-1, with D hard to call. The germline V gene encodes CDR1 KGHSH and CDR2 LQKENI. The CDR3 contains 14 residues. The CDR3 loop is CASSRGNLNTEAFF. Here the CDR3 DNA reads TGTGCCAGCTCAAGAGGGAACCTGAACACTGAGGCTTTCTTT. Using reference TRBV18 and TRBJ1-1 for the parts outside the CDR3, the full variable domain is NAGVMQNPRHLVRRRGQEARLRCSPMKGHSHVYWYRQLPEEGLKFMVYLQKENIIDESGMPKERFSAEFPKEGPSILRIQQVVRGDSAAYFCASSRGNLNTEAFFGQGTRLTVV.

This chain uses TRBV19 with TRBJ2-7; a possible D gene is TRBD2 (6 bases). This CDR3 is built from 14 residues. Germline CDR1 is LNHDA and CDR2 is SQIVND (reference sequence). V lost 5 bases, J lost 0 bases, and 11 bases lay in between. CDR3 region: CASSGGISSYEQYF. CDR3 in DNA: TGTGCCAGTAGTGGAGGGATTAGCTCCTACGAGCAGTACTTC.

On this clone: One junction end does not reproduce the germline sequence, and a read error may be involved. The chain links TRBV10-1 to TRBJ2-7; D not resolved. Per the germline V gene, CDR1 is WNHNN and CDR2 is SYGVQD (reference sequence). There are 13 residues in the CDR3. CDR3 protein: CASSEGGFREQYF. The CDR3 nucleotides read TGCGCAAGCAGTGAAGGTGGGTTTCGCGAGCAGTACTTC.

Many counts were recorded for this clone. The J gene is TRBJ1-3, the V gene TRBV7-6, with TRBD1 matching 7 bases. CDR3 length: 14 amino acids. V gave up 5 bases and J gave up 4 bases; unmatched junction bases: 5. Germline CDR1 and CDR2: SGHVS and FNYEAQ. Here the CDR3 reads CASSARQGGNTIYF. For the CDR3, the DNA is TGTGCCAGCAGCGCTAGACAGGGAGGAAACACCATATATTTT.

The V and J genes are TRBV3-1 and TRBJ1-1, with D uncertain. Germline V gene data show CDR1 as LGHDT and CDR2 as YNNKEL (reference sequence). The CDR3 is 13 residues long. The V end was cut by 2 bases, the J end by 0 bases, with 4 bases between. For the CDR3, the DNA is TGTGCCAGCAGCCAAATCCTGAACACTGAAGCTTTCTTT. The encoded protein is CASSQILNTEAFF.

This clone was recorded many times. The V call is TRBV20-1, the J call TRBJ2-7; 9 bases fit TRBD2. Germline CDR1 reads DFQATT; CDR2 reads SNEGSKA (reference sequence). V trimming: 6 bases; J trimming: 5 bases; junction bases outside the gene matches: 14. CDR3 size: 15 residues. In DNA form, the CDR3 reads TGCAGTGCCCACTACGGGGGCGGGGGGGGCCACGAGCAGTACTTC. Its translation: CSAHYGGGGGHEQYF.

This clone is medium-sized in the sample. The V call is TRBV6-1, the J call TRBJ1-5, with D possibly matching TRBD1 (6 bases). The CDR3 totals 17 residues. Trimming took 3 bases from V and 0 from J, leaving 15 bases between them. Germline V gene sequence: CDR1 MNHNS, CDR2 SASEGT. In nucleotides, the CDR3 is TGTGCCAGCAGTGATGGGTGGGGGGCTAATAGCAATCAGCCCCAGCATTTT. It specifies CASSDGWGANSNQPQHF.

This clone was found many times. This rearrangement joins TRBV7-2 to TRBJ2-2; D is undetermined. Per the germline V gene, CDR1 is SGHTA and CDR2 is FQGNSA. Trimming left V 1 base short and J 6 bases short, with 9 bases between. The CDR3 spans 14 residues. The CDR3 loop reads CASSLVLNAGELFF. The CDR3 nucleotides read TGTGCCAGCAGCTTAGTTCTAAACGCCGGGGAGCTGTTTTTT.

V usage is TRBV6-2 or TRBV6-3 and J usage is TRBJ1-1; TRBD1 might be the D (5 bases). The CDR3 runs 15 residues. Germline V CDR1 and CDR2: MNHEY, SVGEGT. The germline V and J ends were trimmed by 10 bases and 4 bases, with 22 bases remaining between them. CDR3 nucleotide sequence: TGTGCCAACATTTACTCGGCCGGGGGAGGCACTGAAGCTTTCTTT. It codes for CANIYSAGGGTEAFF.

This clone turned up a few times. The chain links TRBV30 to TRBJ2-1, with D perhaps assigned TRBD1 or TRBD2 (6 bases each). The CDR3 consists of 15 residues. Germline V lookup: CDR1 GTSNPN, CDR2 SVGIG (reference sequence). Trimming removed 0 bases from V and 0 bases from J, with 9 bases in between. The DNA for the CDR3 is TGTGCCTGGAGTGTATGGGGGGCCTCCTACAATGAGCAGTTCTTC. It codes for CAWSVWGASYNEQFF.

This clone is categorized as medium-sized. CDR3 residues: CASSYVAGLQNNEQFF. The DNA of the CDR3 is TGTGCCAGCAGTTATGTTGCCGGACTGCAAAACAATGAGCAGTTCTTC. The rearrangement joins TRBV6-6 to TRBJ2-1, with a tentative D call TRBD2 (5 bases). The CDR3 totals 16 residues. Germline assignment: CDR1 MNHNY and CDR2 SVGAGI (reference sequence). Trimming removed 3 bases at V and 5 bases at J, with 17 bases between.

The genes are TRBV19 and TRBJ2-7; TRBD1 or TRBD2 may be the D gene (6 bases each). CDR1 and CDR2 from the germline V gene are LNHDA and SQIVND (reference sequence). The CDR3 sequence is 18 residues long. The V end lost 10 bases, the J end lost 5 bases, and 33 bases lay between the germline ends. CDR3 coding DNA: TGTGCCATTAGCCTACTGCGAGGGGGATCGGGGGAAAAGAACGAGCAGTACTTC. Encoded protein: CAISLLRGGSGEKNEQYF.

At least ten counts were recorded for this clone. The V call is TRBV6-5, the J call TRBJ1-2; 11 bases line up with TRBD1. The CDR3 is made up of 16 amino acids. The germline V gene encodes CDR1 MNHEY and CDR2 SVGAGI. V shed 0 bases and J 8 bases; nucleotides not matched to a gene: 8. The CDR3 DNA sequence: TGTGCCAGCAGTTACTCCGGGACAGGGGGATCAAGGGGCTACACCTTC. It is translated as CASSYSGTGGSRGYTF.

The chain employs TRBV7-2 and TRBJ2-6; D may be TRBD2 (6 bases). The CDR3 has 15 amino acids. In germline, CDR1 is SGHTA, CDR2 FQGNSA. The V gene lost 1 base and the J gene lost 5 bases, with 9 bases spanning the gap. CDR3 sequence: CASSLGGAWANVLTF. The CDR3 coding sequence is TGTGCCAGCAGCTTAGGCGGGGCCTGGGCCAACGTCCTGACTTTC.

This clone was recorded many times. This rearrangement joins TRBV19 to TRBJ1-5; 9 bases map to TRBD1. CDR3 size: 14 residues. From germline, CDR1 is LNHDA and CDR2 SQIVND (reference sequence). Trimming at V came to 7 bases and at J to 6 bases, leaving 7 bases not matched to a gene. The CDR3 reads CASTDVTGGQPQHF. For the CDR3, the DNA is TGTGCCAGTACCGACGTGACAGGGGGTCAGCCCCAGCATTTT.

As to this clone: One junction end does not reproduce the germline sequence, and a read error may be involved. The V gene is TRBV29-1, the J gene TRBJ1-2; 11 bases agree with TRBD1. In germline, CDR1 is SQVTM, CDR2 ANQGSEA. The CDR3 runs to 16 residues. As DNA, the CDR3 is TGCAGCGTTGAGGACAGGGGGCCCTACTCTAACTATGGATACACCTTC. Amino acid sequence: CSVEDRGPYSNYGYTF.

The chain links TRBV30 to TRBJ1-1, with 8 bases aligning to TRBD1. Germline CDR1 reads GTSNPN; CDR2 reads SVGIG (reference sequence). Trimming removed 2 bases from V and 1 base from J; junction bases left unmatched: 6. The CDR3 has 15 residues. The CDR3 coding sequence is TGTGCCTGGAGTTTCCAGGGGGCGCAGAACACTGAAGCTTTCTTT. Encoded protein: CAWSFQGAQNTEAFF.

CDR3 protein: CASSLRGDPGQPQHF. CDR3 DNA sequence: TGCGCCAGCAGCTTGCGGGGGGATCCAGGCCAGCCCCAGCATTTT. This chain links TRBV5-1 with TRBJ1-5, with D possibly being TRBD1 (5 bases). CDR3 size: 15 residues. Germline CDR1 and CDR2: SGHRS and YFSETQ. V gave up 1 base and J gave up 7 bases, with 15 bases separating them.

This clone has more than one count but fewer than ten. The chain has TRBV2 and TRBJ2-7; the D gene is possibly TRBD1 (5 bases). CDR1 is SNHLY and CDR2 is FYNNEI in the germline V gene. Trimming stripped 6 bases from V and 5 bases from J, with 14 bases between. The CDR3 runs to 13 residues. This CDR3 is CASRYQGLDEQYF. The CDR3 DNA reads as TGTGCCAGCAGATACCAGGGTCTGGACGAGCAGTACTTC.

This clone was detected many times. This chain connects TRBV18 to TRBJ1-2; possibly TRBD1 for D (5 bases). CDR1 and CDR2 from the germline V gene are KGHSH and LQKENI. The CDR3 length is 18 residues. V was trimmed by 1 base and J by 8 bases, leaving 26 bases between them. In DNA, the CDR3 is TGTGCCAGCTCACCACGAGGAGGACTGGGGCGTAGCTTCGGCGGCTACACCTTC. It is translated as CASSPRGGLGRSFGGYTF.